The 30 T cell receptor beta chains presented below share a single source sample, sequenced in a study of siplizumab effects on memory and regulatory T cells. This table comes from immunoSEQ multiplex PCR, and its TCRdb copy is limited to in-frame clones, with some not included. The table lists approximately 91,000 clones, roughly 94% of them singletons. Source material: CD8+ T cells sorted from blood. These receptors originate from a human donor in good health.

The chain links TRBV7-9 to TRBJ2-2; 8 bases fit TRBD2. The germline V gene encodes CDR1 SEHNR and CDR2 FQNEAQ (reference sequence). V lost 5 bases, J lost 8 bases, and 16 bases stayed unmatched. CDR3 length: 17 amino acids. In DNA, the CDR3 is TGTGCCAGCAGCCCGTGGGGTCTTAGCGGGATAACTGGGGAGCTGTTTTTT. Translation: CASSPWGLSGITGELFF.

The CDR3 is CASSQEIAGGYYNEQFF. The CDR3 coding sequence is TGTGCCAGCAGCCAAGAAATAGCGGGAGGTTACTACAATGAGCAGTTCTTC. The rearrangement joins TRBV14 to TRBJ2-1, with 10 positions matching TRBD2. Germline V gene sequence: CDR1 SGHDN, CDR2 FVKESK. The CDR3 has 17 residues. Trimming took 0 bases from V and 3 from J; bases not matched to a gene: 5.

The CDR3 bases are TGTGCCACCAGCAAGCTAAGGACAGGGCCGTCTAACTATGGCTACACCTTC. This encodes CATSKLRTGPSNYGYTF. The rearrangement uses TRBV15 and TRBJ1-2; 8 bases agree with TRBD1. CDR3 length equals 17 residues. Per germline, CDR1 LNHNV and CDR2 YYDKDF (reference sequence). Losses at the gene ends were 4 bases for V and 0 bases for J; bases not matched to a gene: 10. Variable domain in full (rest from reference TRBV15 and TRBJ1-2): DAMVIQNPRYQVTQFGKPVTLSCSQTLNHNVMYWYQQKSSQAPKLLFHYYDKDFNNEADTPDNFQSRRPNTSFCFLDIRSPGLGDTAMYLCATSKLRTGPSNYGYTFGSGTRLTVV.

The rearrangement uses TRBV7-2 and TRBJ1-1; maybe TRBD1 (5 bases). This CDR3 region has 15 residues. V was trimmed by 4 bases and J by 5 bases, leaving 17 bases between them. From germline, CDR1 is SGHTA and CDR2 FQGNSA. The CDR3 spells CASSSYSGSRTEAFF. Written as DNA, the CDR3 is TGTGCCAGCAGCTCTTACTCAGGGAGTCGTACTGAAGCTTTCTTT.

The table lists this clone with a count of one. V is TRBV27 and J is TRBJ1-1; tentatively, D is TRBD1 (6 bases). Trimming left V 1 base short and J 7 bases short, with 19 bases between. Germline assignment: CDR1 MNHEY and CDR2 SMNVEV (reference sequence). The CDR3 spans 16 residues. Here the CDR3 reads CASSLWAGGGRGEAFF. CDR3 sequence (DNA): TGTGCCAGCAGTTTATGGGCAGGAGGGGGAAGGGGTGAAGCTTTCTTT.

The chain is built from TRBV11-2 and TRBJ2-7; 7 bases are a match to TRBD1. V was pared by 5 bases and J by 6 bases, with 13 bases of the junction left unmatched. This CDR3 region has 15 residues. CDR1 is SGHAT and CDR2 is FQNNGV in the germline V gene. CDR3 region: CASSIRNRGFFEQYF. As DNA, the CDR3 is TGTGCCAGCAGCATCAGAAACAGGGGTTTCTTCGAGCAGTACTTC.

The chain is built from TRBV19 and TRBJ1-1; 9 nucleotides agree with TRBD1. Per the germline V gene, CDR1 is LNHDA and CDR2 is SQIVND (reference sequence). The CDR3 is 13 residues long. J gave up 7 bases and V 5 bases, and 5 bases lay outside the gene matches. The CDR3 sequence is CASSRKDRGEAFF. DNA of the CDR3: TGTGCCAGTAGTCGAAAGGACAGGGGTGAAGCTTTCTTT.

The chain uses TRBV6-6 and TRBJ2-1; D gene unclear. The V gene's germline CDR1 is MNHNY and CDR2 SVGAGI (reference sequence). CDR3 size: 13 residues. Trimming stripped 7 bases from V and 5 bases from J, with 12 bases between. CDR3 residues: CASTQTENNEQFF. The CDR3 bases are TGTGCCAGCACCCAAACCGAGAACAATGAGCAGTTCTTC.

The J gene is TRBJ2-3, the V gene TRBV27, with D possibly being TRBD1 (5 bases). Germline values: CDR1 MNHEY, CDR2 SMNVEV (reference sequence). This CDR3 comprises 15 residues. V lost 3 bases, J lost 1 base, and 11 bases lay in between. In DNA, the CDR3 is TGTGCCAGCAGTTTTCGACCGACAGGCACAGATACGCAGTATTTT. It codes for CASSFRPTGTDTQYF.

The rearrangement links TRBV7-9 to TRBJ2-1, with 7 bases lining up with TRBD2. The CDR3 is made up of 18 amino acids. Germline assignment: CDR1 SEHNR and CDR2 FQNEAQ (reference sequence). Trimming cost V 0 bases and J 6 bases; bases outside gene matches: 14. CDR3 nucleotide sequence: TGTGCCAGCAGCTTAGCGAGGGGACTGCGGGAGTTGGTCAATGAGCAGTTCTTC. The encoded protein is CASSLARGLRELVNEQFF.

The chain links TRBV7-3 to TRBJ2-3; D is possibly TRBD1 or TRBD2 (5 bases each). Germline CDR1 and CDR2: SGHTA and FQGTGA. CDR3 length: 15 amino acids. Trimming removed 5 bases from V and 2 bases from J, with 14 bases in between. The CDR3 spells CASSTPGQTTDTQYF. The CDR3 nucleotides are TGTGCCAGCAGCACCCCGGGGCAGACCACAGATACGCAGTATTTT.

The V and J genes are TRBV19 and TRBJ2-1; D unclear. The CDR3 totals 16 residues. Germline V lookup: CDR1 LNHDA, CDR2 SQIVND (reference sequence). Deletions cut 5 bases from V and 5 bases from J, with 19 bases between. CDR3 DNA sequence: TGTGCCAGTAGTGTACCCAGCTCGGTTTTTCACAATGAGCAGTTCTTC. Translated, it gives CASSVPSSVFHNEQFF.

The V call is TRBV7-9, the J call TRBJ2-7; no clear D. The CDR3 extends over 13 amino acids. Per the germline V gene, CDR1 is SEHNR and CDR2 is FQNEAQ (reference sequence). Between the trimmed V and J ends, which lost 4 bases and 6 bases, there was a span of 13 bases. The CDR3, as DNA: TGTGCCAGCAGCTCGGTAGTGAAGGGCGAGCAGTACTTC. This codes for CASSSVVKGEQYF. The whole variable domain, filled in from reference TRBV7-9 and TRBJ2-7, reads DTGVSQNPRHKITKRGQNVTFRCDPISEHNRLYWYRQTLGQGPEFLTYFQNEAQLEKSRLLSDRFSAERPKGSFSTLEIQRTEQGDSAMYLCASSSVVKGEQYFGPGTRLTVT.

The chain has TRBV9 and TRBJ2-1, with D tentatively TRBD1 (5 bases). The CDR3 sequence is 14 residues long. V was cut by 6 bases and J by 5 bases, with 15 bases left in between. Germline CDR1 and CDR2: SGDLS and YYNGEE. The CDR3 loop reads CASTLYDRNNEQFF. CDR3 sequence (DNA): TGTGCCAGCACCTTATACGACAGAAACAATGAGCAGTTCTTC.

This chain joins TRBV5-1 and TRBJ2-3; D not certain. Trimming stripped 4 bases from V and 6 bases from J, with 18 bases between. The CDR3 sequence is 15 residues long. In germline, CDR1 is SGHRS, CDR2 YFSETQ. The DNA for the CDR3 is TGCGCCAGCAGCCTGGGGTCCCATAGGGTTGATACGCAGTATTTT. It translates to CASSLGSHRVDTQYF.

On this clone: One end of the junction fails to match germline, which may point to a read error. The rearrangement uses TRBV11-2 and TRBJ2-7; TRBD1 aligns across 8 bases. CDR1 SGHAT and CDR2 FQNNGV come from the germline V gene. CDR3 length: 11 amino acids. This CDR3 is CASSLQGALIF. The CDR3 DNA follows: TGTGCCAGCAGCTTACAGGGGGCTTTAATCTTC.

The rearrangement joins TRBV5-6 to TRBJ1-1; TRBD1 agrees at 9 bases. Trimming cost V 5 bases and J 4 bases; bases outside gene matches: 9. The CDR3 contains 15 residues. Germline V gene data show CDR1 as SGHDT and CDR2 as YYEEEE. CDR3 in DNA: TGTGCCAGCAGTTCACGGACAGGGGTTGTCACTGAAGCTTTCTTT. Amino acid sequence: CASSSRTGVVTEAFF.

A single count supports this clone. J is TRBJ2-7 and V is TRBV10-3; TRBD1 matches at 8 bases. The CDR3 covers 17 residues. Losses at the gene ends were 4 bases for V and 3 bases for J; bases not matched to a gene: 14. From germline, CDR1 is ENHRY and CDR2 SYGVKD. CDR3 in amino acids: CAISASRSRDRSYEQYF. In DNA, the CDR3 is TGTGCCATCAGTGCCTCTCGGTCCCGGGACAGGAGCTACGAGCAGTACTTC.

The chain is built from TRBV27 and TRBJ2-7; 7 bases are shared with TRBD1. Trimming removed 6 bases from V and 2 bases from J; junction bases left unmatched: 7. From germline, CDR1 is MNHEY and CDR2 SMNVEV (reference sequence). This CDR3 has 14 amino acids. The CDR3 reads CASRKGTDPYEQYF. CDR3 DNA sequence: TGTGCCAGCAGAAAAGGGACAGATCCCTACGAGCAGTACTTC.

The gene calls are TRBV13 and TRBJ2-3; TRBD2 matches 8 bases. This CDR3 comprises 14 residues. Per germline, CDR1 PRHDT and CDR2 FYEKMQ (reference sequence). The J segment lost 1 base and the V segment lost 5 bases, leaving 2 bases of the junction unmatched. CDR3 sequence reads: CASSKLAGTDTQYF. The CDR3 region has the DNA TGTGCCAGCAGCAAACTAGCGGGCACAGATACGCAGTATTTT.

V gene TRBV11-3 combines with J gene TRBJ2-1; 7 bases map to TRBD2. The V segment lost 5 bases and the J segment 4 bases; nucleotides outside the gene matches: 8. The germline CDR1 and CDR2 sequences are SGHNT and YENEEA. The CDR3 covers 15 residues. As DNA, the CDR3 is TGTGCCAGCAGCCTGGTGGCTAGCGGATACAATGAGCAGTTCTTC. This encodes CASSLVASGYNEQFF.

This clone occurred once. CDR3 bases: TGTGCCAGCAGCTTCGGGACTAGCGGAATCACCACCTACGAGCAGTACTTC. It yields the protein CASSFGTSGITTYEQYF. The chain joins TRBV5-4 to TRBJ2-7; 11 bases match TRBD2. The V segment lost 2 bases and the J segment 2 bases; nucleotides outside the gene matches: 9. CDR1 is SGHNT and CDR2 is YYREEE in the germline V gene (reference sequence). The CDR3 totals 17 residues.

The gene calls are TRBV5-1 and TRBJ2-1; 12 nucleotides line up with TRBD2. Germline lookup yields CDR1 SGHRS and CDR2 YFSETQ. The CDR3 covers 15 residues. V shed 1 base, J shed 9 bases, and the junction held 5 bases outside the gene matches. The CDR3 loop reads CASSLWLAGGGEQFF. DNA for the CDR3: TGCGCCAGCAGCTTGTGGCTAGCGGGAGGGGGTGAGCAGTTCTTC.

The V and J genes are TRBV28 and TRBJ1-5, with D hard to call. Trimming shortened V by 3 bases and J by 2 bases, and 17 bases separated the two germline ends. Germline values: CDR1 MDHEN, CDR2 SYDVKM. This CDR3 has 17 residues. The DNA for the CDR3 is TGTGCCAGCAGTTTTTTATTGTCGATCCTTGGCAATCAGCCCCAGCATTTT. This sequence encodes CASSFLLSILGNQPQHF.

DNA of the CDR3: TGTGCCAGCAGTGAGCTTCCATCGAACAGGGGGAGTTACTATGGCTACACCTTC. Protein product: CASSELPSNRGSYYGYTF. This chain links TRBV6-4 with TRBJ1-2; 8 positions match TRBD1. This CDR3 has 18 residues. The V gene end was trimmed by 3 bases and the J gene end by 3 bases; junction bases not matched to a gene: 15. Germline V gene sequence: CDR1 MRHNA, CDR2 SNTAGT.

The chain recombines TRBV6-1 with TRBJ2-7; maybe TRBD2 (5 bases). The germline gives CDR1 MNHNS, CDR2 SASEGT. The CDR3 has 15 amino acids. V gave up 6 bases and J gave up 0 bases, with 15 bases separating them. The CDR3 loop is CASSETGGHSYEQYF. The CDR3 nucleotides are TGTGCCAGCAGCGAAACCGGAGGCCACTCCTACGAGCAGTACTTC.

This clone showed up just once. The genes are TRBV6-1 and TRBJ1-5; a weak D match, TRBD1 (5 bases). Germline values: CDR1 MNHNS, CDR2 SASEGT. V shed 1 base and J shed 3 bases, with 22 bases lying between them. This CDR3 has 19 amino acids. The CDR3 here is CASSEDFYGQGRFNQPQHF. The CDR3 DNA is TGTGCCAGCAGTGAAGATTTTTATGGTCAGGGTCGTTTCAATCAGCCCCAGCATTTT.

This clone appeared once. The chain has TRBV7-3 and TRBJ2-5; a possible D gene is TRBD2 (6 bases). The J call may be in error: the DNA end matches TRBJ2-7 better. The CDR3 is made up of 15 amino acids. Germline loops: CDR1 SGHTA, CDR2 FQGTGA. Here the CDR3 reads CASSLLGGSSYEQYF. The CDR3 DNA is TGTGCCAGCAGCTTACTAGGAGGGAGTTCCTACGAGCAGTACTTC.

The gene calls are TRBV19 and TRBJ1-4; 8 bases match TRBD1. Per germline, CDR1 LNHDA and CDR2 SQIVND (reference sequence). This CDR3 is built from 17 residues. V lost 6 bases to trimming and J lost 0 bases; unmatched junction nucleotides: 9. The CDR3 region has the DNA TGTGCCAGTAGCCCGGAACTACAGGGGGCAACTAATGAAAAACTGTTTTTT. Translating it yields CASSPELQGATNEKLFF. The whole variable domain, filled in from reference TRBV19 and TRBJ1-4, reads DGGITQSPKYLFRKEGQNVTLSCEQNLNHDAMYWYRQDPGQGLRLIYYSQIVNDFQKGDIAEGYSVSREKKESFPLTVTSAQKNPTAFYLCASSPELQGATNEKLFFGSGTQLSVL.

The J gene is TRBJ2-6, the V gene TRBV10-3; D gene uncertain. Per germline, CDR1 ENHRY and CDR2 SYGVKD. The ends were cut back, 5 bases at V and 0 bases at J, with 23 bases in the middle. The CDR3 covers 20 residues. The CDR3 here is CAISLPGWNASFSGANVLTF. For the CDR3, the DNA is TGTGCCATCAGTCTTCCGGGTTGGAACGCATCCTTCTCTGGGGCCAACGTCCTGACTTTC.